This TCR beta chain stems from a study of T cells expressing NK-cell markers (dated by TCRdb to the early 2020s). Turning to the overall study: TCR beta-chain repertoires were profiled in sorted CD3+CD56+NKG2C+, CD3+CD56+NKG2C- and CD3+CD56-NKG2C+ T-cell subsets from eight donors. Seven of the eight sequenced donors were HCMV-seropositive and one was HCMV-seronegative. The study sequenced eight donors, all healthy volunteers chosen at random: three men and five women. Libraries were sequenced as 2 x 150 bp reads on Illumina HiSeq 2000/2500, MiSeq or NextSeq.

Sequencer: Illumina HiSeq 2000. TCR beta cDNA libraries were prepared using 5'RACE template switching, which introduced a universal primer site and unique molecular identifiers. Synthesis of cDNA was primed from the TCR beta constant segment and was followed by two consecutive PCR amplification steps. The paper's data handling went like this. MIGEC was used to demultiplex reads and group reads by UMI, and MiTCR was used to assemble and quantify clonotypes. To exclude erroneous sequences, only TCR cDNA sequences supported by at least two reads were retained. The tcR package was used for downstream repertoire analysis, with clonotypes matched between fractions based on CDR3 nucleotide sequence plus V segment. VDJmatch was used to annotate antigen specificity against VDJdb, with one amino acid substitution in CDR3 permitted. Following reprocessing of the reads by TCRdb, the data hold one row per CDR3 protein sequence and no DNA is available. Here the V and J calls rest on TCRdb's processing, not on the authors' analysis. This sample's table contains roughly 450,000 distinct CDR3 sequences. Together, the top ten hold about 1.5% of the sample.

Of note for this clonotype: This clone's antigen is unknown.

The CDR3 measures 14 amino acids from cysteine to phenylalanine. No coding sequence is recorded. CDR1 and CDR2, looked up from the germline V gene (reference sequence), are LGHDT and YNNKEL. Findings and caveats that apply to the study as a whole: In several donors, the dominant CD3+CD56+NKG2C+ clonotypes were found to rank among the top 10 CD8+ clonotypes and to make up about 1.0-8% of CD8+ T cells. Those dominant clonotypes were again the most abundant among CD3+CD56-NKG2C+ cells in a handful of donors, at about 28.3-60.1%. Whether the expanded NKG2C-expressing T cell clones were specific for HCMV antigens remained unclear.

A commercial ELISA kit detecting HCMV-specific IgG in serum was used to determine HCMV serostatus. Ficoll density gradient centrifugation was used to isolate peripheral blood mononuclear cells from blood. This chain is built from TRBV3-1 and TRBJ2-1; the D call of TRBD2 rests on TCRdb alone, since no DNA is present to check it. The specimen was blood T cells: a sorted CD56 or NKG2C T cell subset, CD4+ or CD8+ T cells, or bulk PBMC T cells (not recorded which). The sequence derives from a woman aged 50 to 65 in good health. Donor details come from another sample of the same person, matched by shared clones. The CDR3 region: CASSQDHPADEQFF.